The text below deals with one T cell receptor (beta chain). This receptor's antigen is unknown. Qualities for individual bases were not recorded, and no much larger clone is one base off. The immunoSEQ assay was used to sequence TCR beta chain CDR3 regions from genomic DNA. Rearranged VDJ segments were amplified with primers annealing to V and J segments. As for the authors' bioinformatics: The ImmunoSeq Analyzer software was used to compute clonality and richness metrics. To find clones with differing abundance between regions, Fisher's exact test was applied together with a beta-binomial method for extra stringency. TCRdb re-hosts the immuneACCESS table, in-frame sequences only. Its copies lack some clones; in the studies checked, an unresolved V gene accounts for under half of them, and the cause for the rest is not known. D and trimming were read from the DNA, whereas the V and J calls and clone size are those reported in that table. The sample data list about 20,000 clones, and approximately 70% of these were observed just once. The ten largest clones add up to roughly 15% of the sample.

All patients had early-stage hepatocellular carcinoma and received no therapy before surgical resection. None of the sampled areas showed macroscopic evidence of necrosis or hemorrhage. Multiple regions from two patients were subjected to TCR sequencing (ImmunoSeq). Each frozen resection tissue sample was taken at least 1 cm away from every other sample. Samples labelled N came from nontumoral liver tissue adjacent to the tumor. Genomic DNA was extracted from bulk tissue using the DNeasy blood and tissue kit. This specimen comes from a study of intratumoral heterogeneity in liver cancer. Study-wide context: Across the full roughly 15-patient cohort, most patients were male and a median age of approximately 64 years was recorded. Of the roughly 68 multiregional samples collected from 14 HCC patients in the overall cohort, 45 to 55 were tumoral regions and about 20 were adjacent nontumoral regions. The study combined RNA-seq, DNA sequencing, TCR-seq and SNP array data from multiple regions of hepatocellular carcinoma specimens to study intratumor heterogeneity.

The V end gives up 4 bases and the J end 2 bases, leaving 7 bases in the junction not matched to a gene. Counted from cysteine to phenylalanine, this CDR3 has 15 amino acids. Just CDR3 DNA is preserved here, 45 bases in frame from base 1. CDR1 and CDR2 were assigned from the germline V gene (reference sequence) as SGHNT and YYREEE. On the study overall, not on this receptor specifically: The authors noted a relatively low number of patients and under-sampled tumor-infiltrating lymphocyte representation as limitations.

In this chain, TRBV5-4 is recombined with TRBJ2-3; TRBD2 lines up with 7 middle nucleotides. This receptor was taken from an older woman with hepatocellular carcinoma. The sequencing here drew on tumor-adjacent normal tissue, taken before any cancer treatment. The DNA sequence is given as TGTGCCAGCAGCCCCGGGACTACCCCCACAGATACGCAGTATTTT. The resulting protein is CASSPGTTPTDTQYF.